These 5 T cell receptor beta chains were sequenced from one sample in a study of regulatory T cells in long-lasting Graves disease. The time point was: newly diagnosed GD, antithyroid drugs for less than 3 months. The authors made the TCR library using RNA they extracted from PBMCs. Investigators prepared the TCR beta libraries by applying iRepertoire HTBI primers and Arm-PCR of CDR3 regions. Each CDR3 protein gets one entry after TCRdb re-called the multiplex PCR reads with MiXCR. This table has about 330,000 distinct CDR3 sequences, roughly 16% appearing once. The same data also contributed to another study, on T cells in Graves' hyperthyroidism and ophthalmopathy.

This sample comprised peripheral blood mononuclear cells (PBMCs), obtained at new diagnosis, from a patient treated with antithyroid drugs. All receptors come from a woman aged 18 to 35 with Graves disease.

This clonotype was observed at least ten times. J is TRBJ1-3 and V is TRBV12-3 or TRBV12-4, with TRBD1 identical over 8 bases. CDR3 length: 16 amino acids. J lost 2 bases, V lost 2 bases, and 5 bases had no gene match. The CDR3 loop reads CASSLRTGLTGNTIYF. CDR3 DNA: TGTGCCAGCAGTTTAAGGACAGGGTTGACTGGAAACACCATATATTTT.

This clonotype was seen only a few times. DNA for the CDR3: TGTGCCACCAGCAGAGAGGGACAGCTCTACGAGCAGTACTTC. As protein: CATSREGQLYEQYF. The chain carries TRBV15 and TRBJ2-7, with 7 positions matching TRBD1. CDR1 and CDR2 (germline): LNHNV, YYDKDF (reference sequence). V was clipped by 0 bases and J by 3 bases; unmatched bases: 2. The CDR3 has 14 residues.

Of note for this clonotype: This may come from a read error, since a much larger clone is one base off. The genes are TRBV2 and TRBJ1-5, with D tentatively TRBD1 (5 bases). CDR3 length: 15 amino acids. CDR1 SNHLY and CDR2 FYNNEI come from the germline V gene. CDR3 DNA sequence: TGTGCCAACAGTGAGTCGGGACGGAAGAATCAGCCCCAGCATTTT. Translated: CANSESGRKNQPQHF.

In its sample, this clonotype was seen many times. The V call is TRBV11-3, the J call TRBJ2-1; perhaps TRBD2 as D (6 bases). The length of the CDR3 is 14 residues. Germline V lookup: CDR1 SGHNT, CDR2 YENEEA. V dropped 1 base and J dropped 9 bases, with 13 bases sitting between them. The CDR3 region is CASSLGSRRGEQFF. CDR3 bases: TGTGCCAGCAGCTTAGGGTCTCGGAGGGGTGAGCAGTTCTTC.

This clonotype was recorded many times. The chain joins TRBV4-2 to TRBJ1-1; TRBD1 agrees at 7 bases. Germline CDR1 LGHNA, CDR2 YNFKEQ. The CDR3 is 15 residues long. V was clipped by 10 bases and J by 4 bases; unmatched bases: 15. In DNA, the CDR3 is TGTGCCACGTCCAGGGGGGCCGCGGGGGGCACTGAAGCTTTCTTT. This translates into CATSRGAAGGTEAFF.